This TCR beta chain was identified during a study of glioma-infiltrating T cells. Using RNA template, CDR3s of TCR alpha and beta were amplified with iRepertoire arm-PCR. From the multiplex PCR reads, TCRdb called clonotypes with MiXCR, one entry per CDR3 protein. The data show tens of thousands of distinct CDR3 sequences, 20% to 25% seen once. The CDR3 covers 13 residues. Germline V gene lookup returns CDR1 MNHNY and CDR2 SVGAGI (reference sequence). V was shortened by 2 bases and J by 1 base, with 5 bases between the two germline ends. There are many counts of this clonotype. The sample was glioma tissue, nonneoplastic brain tissue, or PBMCs (not recorded which). The receptor was derived from a human donor with low-grade glioma or glioblastoma, undergoing nonglioma brain surgery, or in good health (not recorded which). The chain recombines TRBV6-6 with TRBJ1-1, with no clear D. CDR3 residues: CASSYGPNTEAFF. The CDR3 nucleotides read TGTGCCAGCAGTTACGGACCGAACACTGAAGCTTTCTTT.